These 13 T cell receptor beta chains were all obtained from the same sample, sequenced in a study of blood T cell repertoires in COVID-19 (TCRdb year 2020). Preparation of the library involved the immunoSEQ multiplex PCR assay. The source is immuneACCESS, and TCRdb retained only in-frame sequences with V and J called. Part of the clones is not carried over; for the studies checked, unresolved V genes explain less than half of this, and the remainder is unexplained. The sample data list some 190,000 clones, and 80% to 85% of these were observed just once. The ten largest clones represent around 21% of the sample. Source material: peripheral blood. These receptors were obtained from a human donor in a cohort sampled during active COVID-19.

The chain combines TRBV27 with TRBJ2-7, with 8 bases identical to TRBD2. This CDR3 region has 16 residues. Germline assignment: CDR1 MNHEY and CDR2 SMNVEV (reference sequence). The V and J ends lost 1 base and 5 bases, in that order; junction bases with no gene match: 10. The CDR3 sequence is CASSLLVGGRTNEQYF. The CDR3 DNA sequence: TGTGCCAGCAGTTTATTGGTCGGCGGGAGGACGAACGAGCAGTACTTC.

The chain uses TRBV29-1 and TRBJ2-3, with D perhaps matching TRBD1 (5 bases). Trimming took 1 base from V and 4 from J, leaving 9 bases between them. CDR3 size: 13 residues. The V gene's germline CDR1 is SQVTM and CDR2 ANQGSEA. CDR3 amino acids: CSVEAATADTQYF. CDR3 DNA: TGCAGCGTTGAAGCTGCGACAGCAGATACGCAGTATTTT.

The chain employs TRBV5-8 and TRBJ2-7; 9 bases are a match to TRBD1. From germline, CDR1 is SGHTS and CDR2 YDEGEE. The trim removed 4 bases at V and 4 bases at J, leaving 6 bases unmatched. This CDR3 contains 14 residues. The CDR3 sequence is CASSITGGAYEQYF. In DNA, the CDR3 is TGTGCCAGCAGCATCACAGGGGGCGCGTACGAGCAGTACTTC.

This clone came up a few times. The chain employs TRBV10-1 and TRBJ2-7; the match to TRBD1 covers 7 bases. The CDR3 contains 11 residues. Germline values: CDR1 WNHNN, CDR2 SYGVQD (reference sequence). Written as DNA, the CDR3 is TGCGCCAGCAGAGGGACAGATAGCAGTAACGTC. This gives the protein CASRGTDSSNV.

In this sample, this clone turned up a few times. The V and J genes are TRBV7-9 and TRBJ2-7; possible D gene TRBD2, 5 bases. Germline V CDR1 and CDR2: SEHNR, FQNEAQ (reference sequence). Trimming pared 4 bases from V and 4 bases from J, leaving 20 bases between. The length of the CDR3 is 16 residues. CDR3 sequence (DNA): TGTGCCAGCAGCTCTTTCGACTCACCCGGACTGTACGAGCAGTACTTC. Translated, it gives CASSSFDSPGLYEQYF.

This clone was detected once. The V gene is TRBV3-1 (or the pseudogene TRBV3-2), the J gene TRBJ2-5, with TRBD2 matching over 10 bases. Germline loops: CDR1 LGHDT, CDR2 YNNKEL (reference sequence). The V segment lost 3 bases and the J segment 4 bases; nucleotides outside the gene matches: 14. The CDR3 has 18 amino acids. In DNA, the CDR3 is TGTGCCAGCAGCCACATCTCCCTCAGCGGGGGGGCCGCAGAGACCCAGTACTTC. It specifies CASSHISLSGGAAETQYF.

The chain carries TRBV28 and TRBJ1-4; the D gene is possibly TRBD1 (5 bases). In germline, CDR1 is MDHEN, CDR2 SYDVKM. V was trimmed by 6 bases and J by 3 bases, leaving 11 bases between them. The length of the CDR3 is 14 residues. The CDR3 bases are TGTGCCAGCAGACCAGGGTTGGCTAATGAAAAACTGTTTTTT. Translating it yields CASRPGLANEKLFF.

V usage is TRBV9 and J usage is TRBJ2-2, with D maybe TRBD1 (5 bases). Looked up from germline, CDR1 is SGDLS and CDR2 is YYNGEE. Trimming stripped 0 bases from V and 6 bases from J, with 9 bases between. The CDR3 consists of 14 residues. The CDR3 DNA is TGTGCCAGCAGCGTAGTTCAGGGCCCCGGGGAGCTGTTTTTT. Protein: CASSVVQGPGELFF.

The chain combines TRBV3-1 (or the pseudogene TRBV3-2) with TRBJ2-1, with D unclear. Looked up from germline, CDR1 is LGHDT and CDR2 is YNNKEL (reference sequence). The V and J ends lost 1 base and 12 bases respectively, with 16 bases between them. The CDR3 contains 14 residues. The CDR3 bases are TGTGCCAGCAGCCAAGGTCTTGCGGAATTTGGGCAGTTCTTC. It translates to CASSQGLAEFGQFF.

This clone was found many times. One end of the junction does not line up with germline, which may come from a read error. The chain joins TRBV16 to TRBJ1-5, with D hard to call. Germline V gene sequence: CDR1 KGHSY, CDR2 FQNENV. The CDR3 is 13 amino acids. This CDR3 is CASSRLSSQPQHF. As DNA, the CDR3 is TGTGCCAGCAGCCGACTGAGCAGTCAGCCCCAGCATTTT.

Turning to this clone: This clone may be a read error of a much larger clone one base away. Other DNA sequences in this sample translate to the same CDR3. This sequence joins TRBV9 and TRBJ2-1; possible D gene TRBD2, 5 bases. Germline V CDR1 and CDR2: SGDLS, YYNGEE. The CDR3 extends over 12 amino acids. V was clipped by 0 bases and J by 9 bases, with 7 bases between them. As DNA, the CDR3 is TGTGCCAGCAGCGTAGGAGGAGGTGAGCAGTTCTTC. Residues: CASSVGGGEQFF.

This clone was found once. The gene calls are TRBV7-9 and TRBJ1-2, with D possibly matching TRBD1 (6 bases). There are 16 residues in the CDR3. Germline-derived CDR1 and CDR2 are SEHNR and FQNEAQ (reference sequence). V lost 5 bases, J lost 7 bases, and 23 bases lay in between. This CDR3 is CASSPSTGTFASGYTF. The CDR3 bases are TGTGCCAGCAGCCCGAGCACAGGGACCTTCGCGAGTGGCTACACCTTC.

CDR3 amino acids: CASSPRAGGNEQFF. DNA of the CDR3: TGTGCCAGCAGCCCCAGAGCGGGGGGGAATGAGCAGTTCTTC. The rearrangement links TRBV3-1 (or the pseudogene TRBV3-2) to TRBJ2-1, with 10 nucleotides matching TRBD2. Trimming at V came to 4 bases and at J to 7 bases, leaving 4 bases not matched to a gene. The V gene's germline CDR1 is LGHDT and CDR2 YNNKEL (reference sequence). This CDR3 has 14 amino acids.